This T cell receptor beta chain was profiled in a study of cytomegalovirus exposure and HLA in healthy donors. Comments on this clone: Antigen unknown.

J was trimmed by 4 bases and V by 1 base; bases with no gene match: 4. Germline V lookup: CDR1 SGHNT, CDR2 YYREEE (reference sequence). The CDR3 runs to 15 residues. The PCR used 60 Vbeta and 13 Jbeta primers. TCRdb keeps only in-frame clones here, not all; method: immunoSEQ multiplex PCR. Here the sample spans more than 110,000 clones, 75% to 90% being singletons. General study findings and limits: Sequencing probably produced one cluster of sequence variants that were highly shared. In a later analysis, V- and J-gene trimming of beta chains associated with a DCLRE1C missense variant, replicated independently. Cytomegalovirus association was listed for 150 or so TCR beta chains.

The receptor was isolated from a female donor in good health and CMV-seronegative. This chain links TRBV5-4 with TRBJ2-5; 10 positions match TRBD2. The sample was PBMCs. The DNA of the CDR3 is TGTGCCAGCAGCTTGCTAGCGGGAGAGGGAGAGACCCAGTACTTC. This sequence encodes CASSLLAGEGETQYF.